The 8 T cell receptor beta chains presented below share a single source sample, sequenced in a study of cytomegalovirus exposure and HLA in healthy donors. The PCR employed 60 Vbeta primers together with 13 Jbeta primers. Here immunoSEQ multiplex PCR was the method, and the copy in TCRdb shows in-frame clones only, minus some. Of roughly 290,000 clones in the sample, around 90% were seen once. The sequenced material came from PBMCs. The receptors were gathered from a woman aged 18-35 years in good health and CMV-seronegative.

The chain couples TRBV19 to TRBJ2-1, with TRBD2 matching over 11 bases. V lost 6 bases, J lost 5 bases, and 9 bases stayed unmatched. The CDR3 loop spans 16 amino acids. Germline V lookup: CDR1 LNHDA, CDR2 SQIVND (reference sequence). The CDR3 reads CASRPRLAGSHNEQFF. In DNA, the CDR3 is TGTGCCAGTAGACCTAGACTAGCGGGGAGCCACAATGAGCAGTTCTTC.

This clone has only a few counts. The same CDR3 also results from other DNA sequences found in this sample. This sequence joins TRBV4-1 and TRBJ1-2; 10 bases map to TRBD1. J was trimmed by 6 bases and V by 1 base; bases with no gene match: 14. The length of the CDR3 is 18 residues. Germline V lookup: CDR1 MGHRA, CDR2 YSYEKL. In nucleotides, the CDR3 is TGCGCCAGCAGCCAAGGAATAGGTAGTGGACAGGGGGGACATGGCTACACCTTC. This gives the protein CASSQGIGSGQGGHGYTF.

This rearrangement joins TRBV6-1 to TRBJ2-7; 8 nucleotides match TRBD2. The CDR3 totals 16 residues. The germline V gene encodes CDR1 MNHNS and CDR2 SASEGT. With V trimmed by 1 base and J by 7 bases, 12 bases remained unmatched. CDR3 in DNA: TGTGCCAGCAGTGAAGGGCTATTTATCGGGGGGGAGGAGCAGTACTTC. Amino acids: CASSEGLFIGGEEQYF.

V gene TRBV4-2 combines with J gene TRBJ2-5, with a tentative D call TRBD2 (5 bases). Per germline, CDR1 LGHNA and CDR2 YNFKEQ. V was clipped by 4 bases and J by 1 base, with 13 bases between them. The length of the CDR3 is 15 residues. CDR3 region: CASSPRTAPQETQYF. As DNA, the CDR3 is TGTGCCAGCAGCCCCCGGACTGCCCCCCAAGAGACCCAGTACTTC.

This chain uses TRBV6-6 with TRBJ1-2; D possibly corresponds to TRBD1 (6 bases). The CDR3 sequence is 14 residues long. V shed 2 bases and J shed 1 base, with 8 bases lying between them. Germline lookup yields CDR1 MNHNY and CDR2 SVGAGI (reference sequence). CDR3 in amino acids: CASSYTGNNYGYTF. The CDR3 DNA reads TGTGCCAGCAGTTACACAGGGAATAACTATGGCTACACCTTC.

This chain joins TRBV30 and TRBJ2-3; D unresolved. CDR1 is GTSNPN and CDR2 is SVGIG in the germline V gene (reference sequence). The CDR3 consists of 12 residues. The V and J ends lost 4 bases and 0 bases respectively, with 5 bases between them. CDR3 sequence reads: CAWTPSTDTQYF. Written as DNA, the CDR3 is TGTGCCTGGACCCCTAGCACAGATACGCAGTATTTT.

V is TRBV9 and J is TRBJ1-1; TRBD1 agrees at 7 bases. Unmatched junction bases numbered 6, after V lost 4 bases and J lost 6 bases. Germline CDR1 and CDR2: SGDLS and YYNGEE. The CDR3 loop spans 13 amino acids. The CDR3 coding sequence is TGTGCCAGCAGCCCCCCGCAGGGGGCTGAAGCTTTCTTT. Translation: CASSPPQGAEAFF. The variable domain in full, with the rest retrieved from reference TRBV9 and TRBJ1-1, is DSGVTQTPKHLITATGQRVTLRCSPRSGDLSVYWYQQSLDQGLQFLIQYYNGEERAKGNILERFSAQQFPDLHSELNLSSLELGDSALYFCASSPPQGAEAFFGQGTRLTVV.

In this sample, this clone turned up once. The gene calls are TRBV27 and TRBJ2-2, with a weak D call TRBD2 (6 bases). The CDR3 length is 17 residues. Germline V lookup: CDR1 MNHEY, CDR2 SMNVEV (reference sequence). V lost 2 bases and J 5 bases, leaving 18 bases between the germline ends. The CDR3: CASSLMGEAGRTGELFF. CDR3 nucleotide sequence: TGTGCCAGCAGTTTAATGGGCGAGGCAGGGAGGACCGGGGAGCTGTTTTTT.